The sequence of this TCR beta chain was determined in a study of blood T cells in healthy people across ages. Primed by a sample-barcoded 5' primer and a J-beta primer mix, a second PCR proceeded for 7 to 11 cycles. TCRdb reanalysed the 5' RACE reads using MiXCR and keeps one entry per CDR3 protein. Of 1.4 million or so distinct CDR3 sequences listed, 40% to 45% are singletons. Trimming shortened V by 2 bases and J by 8 bases, and 9 bases separated the two germline ends. The CDR3 spans 12 residues. Study-wide results and caveats: A strong correlation between TCR beta diversity and naive T cell percentage was seen. Because donor CMV status was unknown, expanded clonotype changes were possibly confounded. Reliance upon unsorted PBMCs precluded definitive naive versus antigen-experienced comparison.

Every donor provided 8.5 to 10 milliliters of peripheral blood. A few counts support this clonotype. Its antigen is undetermined. V usage is TRBV12-3 or TRBV12-4 and J usage is TRBJ1-2; no clear D gene. The sequencing input was blood. This TCR was sampled from a woman between 18 and 29 years old in good health. For the CDR3, the DNA is TGTGCCAGCAGTTTAAATAGCTGGGGCTACACCTTC. The encoded protein is CASSLNSWGYTF.